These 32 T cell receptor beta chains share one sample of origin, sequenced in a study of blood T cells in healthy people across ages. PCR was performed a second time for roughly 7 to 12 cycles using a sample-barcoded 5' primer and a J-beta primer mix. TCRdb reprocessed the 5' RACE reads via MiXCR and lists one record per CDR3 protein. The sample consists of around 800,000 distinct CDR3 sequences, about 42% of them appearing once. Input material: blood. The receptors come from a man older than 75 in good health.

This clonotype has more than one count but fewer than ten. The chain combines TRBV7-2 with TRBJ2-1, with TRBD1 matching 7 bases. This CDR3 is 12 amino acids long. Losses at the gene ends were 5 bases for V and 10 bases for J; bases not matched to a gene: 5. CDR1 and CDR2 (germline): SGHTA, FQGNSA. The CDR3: CASSLQGREQFF. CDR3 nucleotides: TGTGCCAGCAGCCTACAGGGGAGAGAGCAGTTCTTC.

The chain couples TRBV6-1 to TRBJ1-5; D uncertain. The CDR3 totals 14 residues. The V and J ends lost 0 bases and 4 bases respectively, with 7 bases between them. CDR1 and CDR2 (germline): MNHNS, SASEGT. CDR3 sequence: CASSEARTNQPQHF. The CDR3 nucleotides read TGTGCCAGCAGTGAAGCGCGGACGAATCAGCCCCAGCATTTT.

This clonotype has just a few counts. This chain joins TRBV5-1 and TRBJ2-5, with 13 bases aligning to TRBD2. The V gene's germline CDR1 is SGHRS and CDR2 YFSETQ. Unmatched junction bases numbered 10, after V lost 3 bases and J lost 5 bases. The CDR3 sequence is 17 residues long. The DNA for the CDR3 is TGCGCCAGCAGCTATGGCATGGGACTAGCGGGGACCGAGACCCAGTACTTC. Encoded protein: CASSYGMGLAGTETQYF.

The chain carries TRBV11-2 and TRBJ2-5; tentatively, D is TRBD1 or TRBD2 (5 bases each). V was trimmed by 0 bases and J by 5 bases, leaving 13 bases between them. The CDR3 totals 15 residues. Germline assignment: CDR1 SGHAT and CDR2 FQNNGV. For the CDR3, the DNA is TGTGCCAGCAGCTTAGACGGTACAGAGGGGGAGACCCAGTACTTC. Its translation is CASSLDGTEGETQYF.

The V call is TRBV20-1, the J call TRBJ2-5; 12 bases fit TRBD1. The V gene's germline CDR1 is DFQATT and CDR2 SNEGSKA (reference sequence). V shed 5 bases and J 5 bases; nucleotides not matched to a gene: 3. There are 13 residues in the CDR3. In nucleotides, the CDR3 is TGCAGTGCTTTGGGACAGGGGGCGGAGACCCAGTACTTC. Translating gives CSALGQGAETQYF.

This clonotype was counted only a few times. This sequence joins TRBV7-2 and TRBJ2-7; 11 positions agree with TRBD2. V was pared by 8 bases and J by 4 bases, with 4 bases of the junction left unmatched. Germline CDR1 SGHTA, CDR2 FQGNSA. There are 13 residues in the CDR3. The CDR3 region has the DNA TGTGCCAGCGGGGGGACTAGCGGTTACGAGCAGTACTTC. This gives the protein CASGGTSGYEQYF. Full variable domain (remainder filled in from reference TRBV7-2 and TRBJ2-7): GAGVSQSPSNKVTEKGKDVELRCDPISGHTALYWYRQSLGQGLEFLIYFQGNSAPDKSGLPSDRFSAERTGGSVSTLTIQRTQQEDSAVYLCASGGTSGYEQYFGPGTRLTVT.

CDR3 in DNA: TGCAGCGCCGAAATCCCCCCAAGGCCCCGGCAGTACTTC. Encoded protein: CSAEIPPRPRQYF. The V gene is TRBV29-1, the J gene TRBJ2-4; D unclear. Germline V gene data show CDR1 as SQVTM and CDR2 as ANQGSEA. The CDR3 is 13 residues long. Trimming took 7 bases from V and 13 from J, leaving 23 bases between them.

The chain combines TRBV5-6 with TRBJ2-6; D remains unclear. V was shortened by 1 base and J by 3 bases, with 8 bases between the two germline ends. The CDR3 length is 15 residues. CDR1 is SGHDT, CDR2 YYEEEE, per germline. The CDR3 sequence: CASSLFGFGANVLTF. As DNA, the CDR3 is TGTGCCAGCAGCTTGTTTGGGTTTGGGGCCAACGTCCTGACTTTC.

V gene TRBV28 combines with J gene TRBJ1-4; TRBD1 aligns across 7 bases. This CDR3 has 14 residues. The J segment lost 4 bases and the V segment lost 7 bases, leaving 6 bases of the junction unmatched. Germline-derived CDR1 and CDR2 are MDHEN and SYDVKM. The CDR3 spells CASTRTGINEKLFF. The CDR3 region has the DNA TGTGCCAGCACCCGGACAGGCATTAATGAAAAACTGTTTTTT.

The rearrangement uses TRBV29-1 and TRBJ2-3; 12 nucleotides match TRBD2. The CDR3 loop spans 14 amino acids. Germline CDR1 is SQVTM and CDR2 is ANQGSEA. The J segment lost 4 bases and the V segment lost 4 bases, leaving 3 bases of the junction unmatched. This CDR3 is CSVGLAGGADTQYF. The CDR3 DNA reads TGCAGCGTTGGGCTAGCGGGAGGGGCAGATACGCAGTATTTT.

CDR3 loop: CASSLDGRSTEAFF. The CDR3 region has the DNA TGCGCCAGCAGCTTGGACGGAAGAAGCACTGAAGCTTTCTTT. The chain uses TRBV5-1 and TRBJ1-1; D gene ambiguous. The CDR3 contains 14 residues. The germline V and J ends were trimmed by 0 bases and 4 bases, with 10 bases remaining between them. Germline lookup yields CDR1 SGHRS and CDR2 YFSETQ.

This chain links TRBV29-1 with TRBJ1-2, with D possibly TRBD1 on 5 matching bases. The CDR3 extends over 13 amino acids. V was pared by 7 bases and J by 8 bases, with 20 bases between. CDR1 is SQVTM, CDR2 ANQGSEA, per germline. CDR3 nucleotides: TGCAGCGGAGGACCGGGACCGACCCCGGGCTACACCTTC. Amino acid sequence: CSGGPGPTPGYTF.

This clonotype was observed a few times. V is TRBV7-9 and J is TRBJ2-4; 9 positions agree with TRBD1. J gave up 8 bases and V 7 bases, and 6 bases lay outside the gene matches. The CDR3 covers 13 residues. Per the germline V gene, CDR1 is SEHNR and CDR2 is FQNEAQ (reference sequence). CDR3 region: CASIPGQGDIQYF. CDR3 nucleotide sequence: TGTGCCAGCATACCGGGACAGGGAGACATTCAGTACTTC. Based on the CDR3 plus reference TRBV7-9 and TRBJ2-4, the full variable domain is DTGVSQNPRHKITKRGQNVTFRCDPISEHNRLYWYRQTLGQGPEFLTYFQNEAQLEKSRLLSDRFSAERPKGSFSTLEIQRTEQGDSAMYLCASIPGQGDIQYFGAGTRLSVL.

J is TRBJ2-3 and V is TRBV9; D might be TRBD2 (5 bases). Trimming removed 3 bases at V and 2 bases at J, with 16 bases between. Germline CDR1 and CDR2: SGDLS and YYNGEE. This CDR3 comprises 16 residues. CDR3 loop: CASSGRGLALTDTQYF. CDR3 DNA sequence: TGTGCCAGCAGCGGCCGAGGACTCGCTCTCACAGATACGCAGTATTTT.

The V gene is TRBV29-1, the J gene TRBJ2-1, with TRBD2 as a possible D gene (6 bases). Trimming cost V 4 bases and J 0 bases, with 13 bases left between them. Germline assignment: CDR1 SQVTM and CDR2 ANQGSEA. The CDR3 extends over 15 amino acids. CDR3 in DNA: TGCAGCGTTGTTGGGACTCAGAGCTCCTACAATGAGCAGTTCTTC. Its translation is CSVVGTQSSYNEQFF.

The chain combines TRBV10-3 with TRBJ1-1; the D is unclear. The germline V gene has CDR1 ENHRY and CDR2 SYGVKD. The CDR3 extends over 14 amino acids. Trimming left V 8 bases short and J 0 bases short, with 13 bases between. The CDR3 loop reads CAIAPITMNTEAFF. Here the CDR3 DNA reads TGTGCCATCGCCCCCATAACAATGAACACTGAAGCTTTCTTT.

CDR3 DNA sequence: TGTGCCAGCAGCGTCCACCTTTCCGGGGCCCAGCATTTT. Residues: CASSVHLSGAQHF. The chain carries TRBV9 and TRBJ1-5; D unresolved. The CDR3 length is 13 residues. V lost 2 bases, J lost 11 bases, and 14 bases lay in between. Germline V gene lookup returns CDR1 SGDLS and CDR2 YYNGEE.

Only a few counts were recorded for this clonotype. The CDR3: CSASPTLSTDTQYF. The CDR3, as DNA: TGCAGTGCTAGTCCCACTTTAAGCACAGATACGCAGTATTTT. The chain employs TRBV20-1 and TRBJ2-3; D is undetermined. This CDR3 is built from 14 residues. In germline, CDR1 is DFQATT, CDR2 SNEGSKA (reference sequence). V lost 3 bases to trimming and J lost 0 bases, with 10 bases between them.

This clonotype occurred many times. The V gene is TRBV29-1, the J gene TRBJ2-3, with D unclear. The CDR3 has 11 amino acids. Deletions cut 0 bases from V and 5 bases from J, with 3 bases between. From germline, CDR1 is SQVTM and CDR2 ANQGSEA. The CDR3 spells CSVEDGDTQYF. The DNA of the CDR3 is TGCAGCGTTGAAGATGGAGATACGCAGTATTTT.

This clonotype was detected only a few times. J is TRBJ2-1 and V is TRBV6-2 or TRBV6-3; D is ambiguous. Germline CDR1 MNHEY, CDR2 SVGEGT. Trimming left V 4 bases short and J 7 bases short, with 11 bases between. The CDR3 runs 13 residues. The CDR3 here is CASSSVSFNEQFF. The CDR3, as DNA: TGTGCCAGCAGTTCCGTGAGTTTTAATGAGCAGTTCTTC.

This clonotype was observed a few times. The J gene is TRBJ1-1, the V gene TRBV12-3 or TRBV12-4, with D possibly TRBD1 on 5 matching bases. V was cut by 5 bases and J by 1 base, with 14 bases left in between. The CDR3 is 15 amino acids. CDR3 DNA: TGTGCCAGCAGTCCTACACGACAGACGAACACTGAAGCTTTCTTT. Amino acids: CASSPTRQTNTEAFF.

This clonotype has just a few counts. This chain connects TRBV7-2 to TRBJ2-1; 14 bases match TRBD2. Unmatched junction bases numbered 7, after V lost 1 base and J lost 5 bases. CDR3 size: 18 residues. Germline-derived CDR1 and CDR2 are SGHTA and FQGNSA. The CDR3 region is CASSLVGLAGGYDNEQFF. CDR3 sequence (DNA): TGTGCCAGCAGCTTAGTAGGACTAGCGGGAGGTTATGACAATGAGCAGTTCTTC.

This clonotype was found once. CDR3 residues: CASSQVPQTATNEKLFF. CDR3 DNA sequence: TGTGCCAGCAGCCAAGTTCCCCAGACAGCAACTAATGAAAAACTGTTTTTT. The rearrangement links TRBV14 to TRBJ1-4; D possibly corresponds to TRBD1 (5 bases). This CDR3 is 17 amino acids long. Germline CDR1 and CDR2: SGHDN and FVKESK. V dropped 1 base and J dropped 0 bases, with 12 bases sitting between them.

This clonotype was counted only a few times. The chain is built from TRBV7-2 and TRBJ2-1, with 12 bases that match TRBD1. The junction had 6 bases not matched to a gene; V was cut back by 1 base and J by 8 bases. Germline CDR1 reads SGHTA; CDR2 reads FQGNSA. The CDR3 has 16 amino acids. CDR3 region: CASSLVGTGGRDEQFF. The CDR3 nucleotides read TGTGCCAGCAGCTTAGTGGGGACAGGGGGCAGGGATGAGCAGTTCTTC. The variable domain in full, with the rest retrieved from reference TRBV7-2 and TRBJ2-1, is GAGVSQSPSNKVTEKGKDVELRCDPISGHTALYWYRQSLGQGLEFLIYFQGNSAPDKSGLPSDRFSAERTGGSVSTLTIQRTQQEDSAVYLCASSLVGTGGRDEQFFGPGTRLTVL.

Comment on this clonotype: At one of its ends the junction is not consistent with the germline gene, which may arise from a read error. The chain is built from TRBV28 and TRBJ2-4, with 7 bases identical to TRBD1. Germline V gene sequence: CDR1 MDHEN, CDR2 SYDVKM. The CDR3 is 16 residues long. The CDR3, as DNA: TGTGCCAGCAGTTCCGCCCCCGGGACAGCAGAAAACATTCAGTACTTT. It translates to CASSSAPGTAENIQYF.

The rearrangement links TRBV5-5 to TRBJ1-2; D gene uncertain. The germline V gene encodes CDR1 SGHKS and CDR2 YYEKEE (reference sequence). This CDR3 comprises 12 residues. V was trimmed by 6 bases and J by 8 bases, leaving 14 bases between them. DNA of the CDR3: TGTGCCAGCACCCTAGTGGAACCGGGCTACACCTTC. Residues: CASTLVEPGYTF.

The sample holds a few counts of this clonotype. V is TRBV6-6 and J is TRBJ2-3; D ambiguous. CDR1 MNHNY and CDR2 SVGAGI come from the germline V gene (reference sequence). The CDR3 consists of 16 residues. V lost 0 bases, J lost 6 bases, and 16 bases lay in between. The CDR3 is CASSYSEALGGDTQYF. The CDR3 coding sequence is TGTGCCAGCAGTTACTCAGAGGCCTTGGGCGGTGATACGCAGTATTTT.

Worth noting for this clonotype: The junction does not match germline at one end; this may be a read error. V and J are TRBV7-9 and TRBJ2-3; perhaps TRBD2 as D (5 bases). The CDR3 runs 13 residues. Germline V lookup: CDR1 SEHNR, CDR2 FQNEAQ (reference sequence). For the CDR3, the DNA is TGTGTCAGCAGCGAACTACTAGAAGATACGCAGTATTTT. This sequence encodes CVSSELLEDTQYF.

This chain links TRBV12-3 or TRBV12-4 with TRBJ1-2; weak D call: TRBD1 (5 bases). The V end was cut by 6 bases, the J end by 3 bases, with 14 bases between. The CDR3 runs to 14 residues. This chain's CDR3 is CASSGTVGYYGYTF. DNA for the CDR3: TGTGCCAGCAGCGGGACCGTCGGATACTATGGCTACACCTTC.

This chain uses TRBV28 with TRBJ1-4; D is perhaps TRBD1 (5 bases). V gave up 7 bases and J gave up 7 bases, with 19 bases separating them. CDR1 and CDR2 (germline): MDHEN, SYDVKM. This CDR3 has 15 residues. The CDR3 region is CASITLLGGGEKLFF. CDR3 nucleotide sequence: TGTGCCAGCATAACCCTTCTGGGGGGGGGTGAAAAACTGTTTTTT.

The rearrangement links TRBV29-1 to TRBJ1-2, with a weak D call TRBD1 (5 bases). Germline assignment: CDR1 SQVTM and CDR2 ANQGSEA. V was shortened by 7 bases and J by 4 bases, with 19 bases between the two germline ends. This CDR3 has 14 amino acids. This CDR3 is CSARDGYKSYGYTF. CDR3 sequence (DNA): TGCAGCGCCCGGGACGGTTATAAATCCTATGGCTACACCTTC.

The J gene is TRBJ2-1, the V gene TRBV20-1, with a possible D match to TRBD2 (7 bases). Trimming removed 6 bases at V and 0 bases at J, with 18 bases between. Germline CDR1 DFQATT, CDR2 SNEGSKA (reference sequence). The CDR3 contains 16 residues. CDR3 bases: TGCAGTGCCGCGGGGGCTAGCGGCGACTCCTACAATGAGCAGTTCTTC. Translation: CSAAGASGDSYNEQFF.